The 2 T cell receptor beta chains below were found in one sample sequenced in a study of control samples from healthy donors and cancer patients. Assay: immunoSEQ multiplex PCR; the TCRdb copy retains only in-frame clones and omits some. The sample shows about 160,000 clones, about 94% of them seen only once. The source material was PBMCs. These receptors originate from a man in his 60s with colorectal cancer.

The chain has TRBV24-1 and TRBJ2-1, with D possibly matching TRBD2 (6 bases). The CDR3 has 16 amino acids. In germline, CDR1 is KGHDR, CDR2 SFDVKD. Between the trimmed V and J ends, which lost 4 bases and 5 bases, there was a span of 17 bases. CDR3 loop: CATSDDVGGLHNEQFF. In DNA form, the CDR3 reads TGTGCCACCAGTGACGATGTGGGGGGATTACACAATGAGCAGTTCTTC.

The rearrangement links TRBV19 to TRBJ1-2, with 9 bases identical to TRBD1. The CDR3 has 15 amino acids. J gave up 4 bases and V 3 bases, and 6 bases lay outside the gene matches. From germline, CDR1 is LNHDA and CDR2 SQIVND (reference sequence). The CDR3 nucleotides read TGTGCCAGTAGTATCCCTACAGGGGGCGGCTATGGCTACACCTTC. This gives the protein CASSIPTGGGYGYTF.